Below are 9 T cell receptor beta chains sequenced from a single sample in a study of blood T cell repertoires in COVID-19. Libraries were prepared by immunoSEQ multiplex PCR; TCRdb keeps only in-frame clonotypes and omits some of them. The table records 150,000 to 200,000 clones, roughly nine tenths of them present only once. Sequencing was done on a sample of PBMCs or T cells enriched from blood (not recorded which). All receptors come from a woman aged 25-40 years who had recovered from COVID-19.

This clone has just one count. The chain employs TRBV15 and TRBJ2-1; 10 bases match TRBD2. Germline V gene sequence: CDR1 LNHNV, CDR2 YYDKDF (reference sequence). This CDR3 contains 15 residues. After removal of 5 bases from V and 10 bases from J, the junction contained 11 bases not matched to a gene. CDR3 loop: CATSHRQREGQEQFF. The CDR3 region has the DNA TGTGCCACCAGCCACCGGCAGCGGGAGGGGCAGGAGCAGTTCTTC. The whole variable domain, filled in from reference TRBV15 and TRBJ2-1, reads DAMVIQNPRYQVTQFGKPVTLSCSQTLNHNVMYWYQQKSSQAPKLLFHYYDKDFNNEADTPDNFQSRRPNTSFCFLDIRSPGLGDTAMYLCATSHRQREGQEQFFGPGTRLTVL.

The chain combines TRBV5-1 with TRBJ1-2, with D unresolved. The CDR3 has 14 residues. Germline loops: CDR1 SGHRS, CDR2 YFSETQ. Trimming stripped 3 bases from V and 5 bases from J, with 14 bases between. CDR3 in DNA: TGCGCCAGCAGCTCCGGGGTGTCCGGGTATGGCTACACCTTC. Translating it yields CASSSGVSGYGYTF.

The rearrangement uses TRBV24-1 and TRBJ2-5; 7 positions match TRBD1. Per the germline V gene, CDR1 is KGHDR and CDR2 is SFDVKD. V was pared by 1 base and J by 5 bases, with 6 bases of the junction left unmatched. This CDR3 is built from 15 residues. In nucleotides, the CDR3 is TGTGCCACCAGTGATTTATCGGGACAGTGGGAGACCCAGTACTTC. This sequence encodes CATSDLSGQWETQYF.

The gene calls are TRBV5-6 and TRBJ1-2, with TRBD1 matching 7 bases. CDR1 is SGHDT, CDR2 YYEEEE, per germline. The J segment lost 6 bases and the V segment lost 3 bases, leaving 11 bases of the junction unmatched. CDR3 length: 15 residues. The CDR3 sequence is CASSYSGQRFHGYTF. The CDR3 DNA follows: TGTGCCAGCAGCTACTCGGGACAGAGATTTCATGGCTACACCTTC. The full variable domain, its missing parts supplied by reference TRBV5-6 and TRBJ1-2, is DAGVTQSPTHLIKTRGQQVTLRCSPKSGHDTVSWYQQALGQGPQFIFQYYEEEERQRGNFPDRFSGHQFPNYSSELNVNALLLGDSALYLCASSYSGQRFHGYTFGSGTRLTVV.

In DNA form, the CDR3 reads TGTGCCAGCAGCGCCCTTGGGGAGGGGAGCTACGAGCAGTACTTC. Its protein is CASSALGEGSYEQYF. This chain links TRBV9 with TRBJ2-7; 7 positions agree with TRBD2. Trimming cost V 3 bases and J 3 bases; bases outside gene matches: 9. Per the germline V gene, CDR1 is SGDLS and CDR2 is YYNGEE. The CDR3 has 15 amino acids.

The chain carries TRBV5-1 and TRBJ1-2; the D gene is possibly TRBD1 (6 bases). There are 16 residues in the CDR3. V was clipped by 0 bases and J by 0 bases, with 12 bases between them. The germline V gene has CDR1 SGHRS and CDR2 YFSETQ. In nucleotides, the CDR3 is TGCGCCAGCAGCTTGGCGGGTGGGACATCTAACTATGGCTACACCTTC. Protein sequence: CASSLAGGTSNYGYTF.

The CDR3: CASSQQGGYEQYF. The CDR3 DNA follows: TGTGCCAGCAGTCAACAGGGGGGGTACGAGCAGTACTTC. The V gene is TRBV12-3 or TRBV12-4, the J gene TRBJ2-7; TRBD1 might be the D (8 bases). The CDR3 contains 13 residues. Trimming stripped 5 bases from V and 4 bases from J, with 12 bases between.

The sample holds one count of this clone. The gene calls are TRBV19 and TRBJ2-5; D gene uncertain. V was pared by 2 bases and J by 2 bases, with 9 bases between. CDR1 and CDR2 from the germline V gene are LNHDA and SQIVND (reference sequence). The CDR3 is made up of 14 amino acids. As DNA, the CDR3 is TGTGCCAGTAGTATACAACAGACACAAGAGACCCAGTACTTC. This sequence encodes CASSIQQTQETQYF.

The rearrangement joins TRBV19 to TRBJ1-2; possibly TRBD1 for D (6 bases). Trimming took 1 base from V and 4 from J, leaving 13 bases between them. This CDR3 region has 15 residues. Germline V gives CDR1 LNHDA, CDR2 SQIVND (reference sequence). As DNA, the CDR3 is TGTGCCAGTAGTATAGGTACAGGGCCCGGCTATGGCTACACCTTC. It encodes CASSIGTGPGYGYTF. Full variable domain (remainder filled in from reference TRBV19 and TRBJ1-2): DGGITQSPKYLFRKEGQNVTLSCEQNLNHDAMYWYRQDPGQGLRLIYYSQIVNDFQKGDIAEGYSVSREKKESFPLTVTSAQKNPTAFYLCASSIGTGPGYGYTFGSGTRLTVV.